This section outlines one T cell receptor beta chain sequence together with its context. The sample originates from a study of T cell changes during pregnancy in multiple sclerosis. This CDR3 has 17 residues. The ends lost 7 bases at V and 6 bases at J; junction bases unmatched: 18. TCRdb's copy holds only in-frame clones and misses some; the assay was immunoSEQ multiplex PCR. The data show 55,000 to 80,000 clones, with 85% to 90% seen just once and around a tenth held by the top ten. The chain carries TRBV23-1 and TRBJ2-3; 8 nucleotides align to TRBD1. TRBV23-1 is given ORF status, its function remaining uncertain. Sequenced material: peripheral blood, taken after pregnancy. This receptor was taken from a female donor in good health, enrolled as a control in a pregnancy study. The CDR3 is CASIPTDGRGQFDTQYF. The CDR3 DNA is TGCGCCAGCATCCCGACAGATGGCAGGGGGCAATTTGATACGCAGTATTTT.